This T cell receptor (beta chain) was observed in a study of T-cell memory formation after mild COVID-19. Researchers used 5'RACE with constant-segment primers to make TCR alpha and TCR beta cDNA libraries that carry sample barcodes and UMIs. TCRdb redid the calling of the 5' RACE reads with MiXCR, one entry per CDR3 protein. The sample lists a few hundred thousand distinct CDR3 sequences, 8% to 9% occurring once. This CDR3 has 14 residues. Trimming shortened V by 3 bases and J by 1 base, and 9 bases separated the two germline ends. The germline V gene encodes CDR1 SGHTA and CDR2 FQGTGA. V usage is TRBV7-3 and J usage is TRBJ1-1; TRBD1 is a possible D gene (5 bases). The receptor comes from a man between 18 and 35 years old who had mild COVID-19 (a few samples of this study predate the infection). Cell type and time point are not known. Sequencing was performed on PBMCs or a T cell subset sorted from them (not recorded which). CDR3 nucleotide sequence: TGTGCCAGCAGCTTTAGTGGGGCGAACACTGAAGCTTTCTTT. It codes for CASSFSGANTEAFF.